Sequencing of this T cell receptor (beta chain) was carried out in a study of radiotherapy plus CTLA-4 blockade in lung cancer. Turning to the study itself: Of the patients, roughly 20% showed objective responses and around 32% attained disease control.

This CDR3 is built from 13 residues. Trimming removed 4 bases from V and 4 bases from J; junction bases left unmatched: 3. CDR1 and CDR2 (germline): SGHAT, FQDESV (reference sequence). Focal radiation and CTLA-4 blockade (ipilimumab) were tested in chemo-refractory metastatic non-small-cell lung cancer patients. This clone was observed a few times. The antigen is unknown. The study, taken as a whole, reports: After radiotherapy and ipilimumab, tumor-derived clones expanded in peripheral blood.

Sequencing used immunoSEQ multiplex PCR; TCRdb keeps in-frame clones, though not all of them. The table records roughly 110,000 clones, under 90% of them present only once. The TCR comes from a human donor with non-small cell lung cancer that progressed on radiotherapy plus ipilimumab. Some clones in this sample may be carry-over from other donors' samples. The sequences come from peripheral blood, collected from a patient treated with radiotherapy plus ipilimumab. The rearrangement uses TRBV11-1 and TRBJ1-2; 7 positions agree with TRBD1. The CDR3 spells CASSSRDSYGYTF. The CDR3 region has the DNA TGTGCCAGCAGCTCTCGGGACAGCTATGGCTACACCTTC.